The rows below give T cell receptor beta chains drawn from one sample of a study of blood T cell repertoires in COVID-19. Sequenced by immunoSEQ multiplex PCR; TCRdb stores in-frame clones only, minus some. Among some 150,000 clones listed, 88% were seen once. What was sequenced was peripheral blood. Every receptor here comes from a human donor in a cohort sampled during active COVID-19. Each CDR3 is given with its conserved first and last residue.

v_gene,CDR3aa
TRBV2,CASKNREGNTEAFF
TRBV1,CTSSQDRGNYGYTF
TRBV5-1,CASSLVATSGTDTQYF
TRBV28,CASSSPGLARHEQFF
TRBV7-7,CASSLAGRLDTQYF
TRBV7-2,CASSQNAVLTYNEQFF
TRBV7-2,CASSLTSNYGYTF
TRBV10-2,CASQYGPGKTYEQYF
TRBV2,CASSEYENEKLFF
TRBV3-1/TRBV3-2,CASSQDYSGANVLTF
TRBV18,CASSPAVGGVTEAFF
TRBV13,CASSIRTGTDIEKLFF
TRBV5-6,CASSLQGYSPLHF
TRBV14,CASSQARLRFGSGSGNTIYF
TRBV9,CASSEPLGQGNTEAFF
TRBV7-3,CASSLPGLAGASSYNEQFF
TRBV5-1,CASSLDRGSGNTIYF
TRBV5-4,CASSKTGMGGYEQYF
TRBV28,CASRNRAAYGYTF
TRBV5-1,CASSPTGTTTDTQYF
TRBV19,CASSRQGPNEQFF
TRBV29-1,CSAQTGAAYGYTF
TRBV6-2/TRBV6-3,CASSYQLGWRQGYQPQHF
TRBV28,CASSLTVGLAVNTGELFF
TRBV2,CASSETSGSSTDTQYF
TRBV7-2,CASSLDGQVPQAFF
TRBV18,CASSPQHPGQANTGELFF
TRBV2,CASSPWDSLTGEQYF
TRBV2,CASSPDNSPLHF
TRBV7-9,CASSPGLAGRTDTQYF
TRBV21-1,CASSDRPQGEGANTGELFF
TRBV5-1,CASSLVTSGYYEQYF
TRBV5-1,CASSLEAEETQYF
TRBV27,CASISLDRGPTGELFF
TRBV4-3,CASSQDIGGSYEQYF
TRBV9,CASSVEDRVYNEQFF
TRBV28,CASSWIGAGTGISEAFF
TRBV4-3,CASSQDRGKGAYNEQFF
TRBV2,CARGGGSGRMAGELFF
TRBV14,CASSPFGRGSQETQYF
TRBV7-6,CASSSIRGGGYNEQFF
TRBV4-2,CASSPIAGGDLSSYEQYF
TRBV24-1,CATSRPGTGELFF
TRBV7-2,CASSLSPQGAANQPQHF